Here is one T cell receptor (beta chain) with its context. Its cognate antigen is unknown. Study processing details: Filtering was not the same, since immunoSEQ gave junction-only sequences without quality scores. Here immunoSEQ multiplex PCR was the method, and the copy in TCRdb shows in-frame clones only, minus some. For V, J and clone size, that table is used; D and trimming come from the DNA. The data contain 1.6 million or so clones, 97% to 99% of them singletons. The data stem from a study of shared clonotypes between healthy human individuals. Findings and limits, study-wide: Naive subsets, compared against memory subsets, generally had larger estimated richness values.

The TCR originated in a man between 25 and 39 years old in good health. The sample taken for sequencing was naive CD4+ T cells sorted from blood. Subset noted: CD45RA+ positively selected.

CDR3 nucleotides: TGTGCCAGCAGTGTGGAGTTCTTTGGCAGGGAAAAACTGTTTTTT. Residues: CASSVEFFGREKLFF. The rearrangement joins TRBV6-1 to TRBJ1-4; no clear D. This CDR3 has 15 residues. Trimming took off 4 bases at V and 8 bases at J, with 17 bases between the two ends. Germline V gives CDR1 MNHNS, CDR2 SASEGT.